Each of the 26 T cell receptor beta chains below was sequenced from the same sample in a study of blood T cell repertoires in COVID-19. Assay used: immunoSEQ multiplex PCR; TCRdb lists only in-frame clones, some missing. The data contain roughly 200,000 clones, around 85% of them singletons. Sequenced sample: peripheral blood. The receptor set was obtained from a woman aged 55-69 years with acute or convalescent COVID-19.

The chain has TRBV19 and TRBJ2-1; 8 bases are a match to TRBD2. Germline CDR1 reads LNHDA; CDR2 reads SQIVND (reference sequence). J was trimmed by 6 bases and V by 7 bases; bases with no gene match: 8. The CDR3 totals 14 residues. The CDR3 here is CASTPAGDRNEQFF. DNA of the CDR3: TGTGCCAGTACACCAGCGGGAGATCGCAATGAGCAGTTCTTC.

This sequence joins TRBV7-6 and TRBJ2-7; D ambiguous. Trimming pared 2 bases from V and 3 bases from J, leaving 8 bases between. Germline CDR1 and CDR2: SGHVS and FNYEAQ. The CDR3 is 13 amino acids. CDR3 bases: TGTGCCAGCAGCTTAAACCTAGACTACGAGCAGTACGTC. Protein product: CASSLNLDYEQYV.

This clone has a single count. V is TRBV10-3 and J is TRBJ1-5; D not resolved. Germline loops: CDR1 ENHRY, CDR2 SYGVKD. The CDR3 runs to 13 residues. V lost 6 bases and J 6 bases, leaving 12 bases between the germline ends. Written as DNA, the CDR3 is TGTGCCATCAGGGCGGGCACGCGTCAGCCCCAGCATTTT. It specifies CAIRAGTRQPQHF.

The V gene is TRBV6-5, the J gene TRBJ2-5; perhaps TRBD1 as D (6 bases). Trimming took off 11 bases at V and 5 bases at J, with 21 bases between the two ends. CDR1 and CDR2 from the germline V gene are MNHEY and SVGAGI. The CDR3 runs 14 residues. The CDR3 is CASRFSTGLETQYF. The CDR3 nucleotides are TGTGCCTCCCGGTTTAGTACAGGGCTGGAGACCCAGTACTTC.

This clone occurred once. The rearrangement uses TRBV5-1 and TRBJ2-7; TRBD2 agrees at 13 bases. The CDR3 has 16 residues. Germline CDR1 and CDR2: SGHRS and YFSETQ. V trimming: 0 bases; J trimming: 1 base; junction bases outside the gene matches: 1. The CDR3: CASSLGTSGSSYEQYV. The DNA of the CDR3 is TGCGCCAGCAGCTTGGGGACTAGCGGGAGTTCCTACGAGCAGTACGTC.

The CDR3 region is CASSPGGNQPQHF. Here the CDR3 DNA reads TGTGCCAGTAGTCCCGGGGGCAATCAGCCCCAGCATTTT. The chain uses TRBV19 and TRBJ1-5, with D unclear. The CDR3 is 13 residues long. Trimming left V 5 bases short and J 2 bases short, with 7 bases between. Germline loops: CDR1 LNHDA, CDR2 SQIVND (reference sequence).

The chain has TRBV29-1 and TRBJ2-1; 11 nucleotides match TRBD2. From germline, CDR1 is SQVTM and CDR2 ANQGSEA. V lost 0 bases, J lost 12 bases, and 13 bases stayed unmatched. This CDR3 has 16 residues. The CDR3 bases are TGCAGCGTTGAAGATCTTTTAGCGGGAGGGCCTTTGAGGCAGTTCTTC. Its protein is CSVEDLLAGGPLRQFF.

The rearrangement joins TRBV28 to TRBJ1-4, with TRBD1 identical over 7 bases. This CDR3 has 14 residues. Looked up from germline, CDR1 is MDHEN and CDR2 is SYDVKM. The V and J ends lost 6 bases and 8 bases, in that order; junction bases with no gene match: 9. CDR3 sequence (DNA): TGTGCCAGCAGGCCAACAGGGGCGGAGGAAAAACTGTTTTTT. Its protein is CASRPTGAEEKLFF.

This rearrangement joins TRBV19 to TRBJ1-5, with 8 bases that match TRBD1. Germline assignment: CDR1 LNHDA and CDR2 SQIVND (reference sequence). The CDR3 has 13 amino acids. Trimming took 10 bases from V and 7 from J; bases not matched to a gene: 9. As DNA, the CDR3 is TGTGCCACCGACAGGGGAGTGAGACAGCCCCAGCATTTT. It codes for CATDRGVRQPQHF.

The V gene is TRBV9, the J gene TRBJ2-7; 7 nucleotides align to TRBD2. V was clipped by 4 bases and J by 0 bases; unmatched bases: 7. Germline values: CDR1 SGDLS, CDR2 YYNGEE. The CDR3 consists of 15 residues. CDR3 in DNA: TGTGCCAGCAGCCCTGGCGGGGACTACTCCTACGAGCAGTACTTC. Its translation is CASSPGGDYSYEQYF.

The J gene is TRBJ2-5, the V gene TRBV5-1, with TRBD1 matching over 9 bases. V shed 4 bases, J shed 5 bases, and the junction held 6 bases outside the gene matches. Germline V gives CDR1 SGHRS, CDR2 YFSETQ. The CDR3 consists of 14 residues. CDR3 bases: TGCGCCAGCAGCCTGGGACAGGGAATGGAGACCCAGTACTTC. This gives the protein CASSLGQGMETQYF.

The V gene is TRBV28, the J gene TRBJ2-5; 7 nucleotides agree with TRBD2. CDR1 is MDHEN, CDR2 SYDVKM, per germline. This CDR3 has 14 residues. The ends lost 2 bases at V and 4 bases at J; junction bases unmatched: 4. The CDR3 DNA is TGTGCCAGCAGTTTAGCGGGAGACACAGAGACCCAGTACTTC. Residues: CASSLAGDTETQYF.

A remark on this clone: Within the sample, other DNA sequences also encode this same CDR3. The rearrangement links TRBV5-1 to TRBJ2-1, with D uncertain. Trimming removed 0 bases from V and 0 bases from J, with 7 bases in between. CDR1 is SGHRS, CDR2 YFSETQ, per germline. The CDR3 runs to 15 residues. The CDR3 DNA reads TGCGCCAGCAGCTTGGGCACTTACTCCTACAATGAGCAGTTCTTC. This sequence encodes CASSLGTYSYNEQFF.

The rearrangement uses TRBV6-5 and TRBJ1-2; 9 bases line up with TRBD1. Germline V gene data show CDR1 as MNHEY and CDR2 as SVGAGI. CDR3 length: 14 residues. V trimming: 0 bases; J trimming: 7 bases; junction bases outside the gene matches: 3. This chain's CDR3 is CASSYSDRGGGYTF. CDR3 nucleotides: TGTGCCAGCAGTTACTCGGACAGGGGTGGTGGCTACACCTTC.

CDR3 coding DNA: TGTGCCAGCACTCCAGACAGGACACCTGAAGCTTTCTTT. Amino acid sequence: CASTPDRTPEAFF. The gene calls are TRBV12-3 or TRBV12-4 and TRBJ1-1; D might be TRBD1 (6 bases). Trimming stripped 7 bases from V and 6 bases from J, with 15 bases between. CDR3 size: 13 residues.

The J gene is TRBJ1-1, the V gene TRBV7-3, with D perhaps matching TRBD1 (6 bases). The CDR3 contains 15 residues. The germline V gene encodes CDR1 SGHTA and CDR2 FQGTGA. Trimming removed 5 bases at V and 1 base at J, with 14 bases between. CDR3 sequence (DNA): TGTGCCAGCAGCCTCCTCCGGACAGCGAACACTGAAGCTTTCTTT. Protein: CASSLLRTANTEAFF. Full variable domain (rest looked up from reference TRBV7-3 and TRBJ1-1): GAGVSQTPSNKVTEKGKYVELRCDPISGHTALYWYRQSLGQGPEFLIYFQGTGAADDSGLPNDRFFAVRPEGSVSTLKIQRTERGDSAVYLCASSLLRTANTEAFFGQGTRLTVV.

The genes are TRBV20-1 and TRBJ2-1; 7 bases are a match to TRBD2. CDR1 is DFQATT and CDR2 is SNEGSKA in the germline V gene (reference sequence). This CDR3 comprises 11 residues. V shed 3 bases and J 8 bases; nucleotides not matched to a gene: 1. CDR3 bases: TGCAGTGCTAGTAGCGGGCATGAGCAGTTCTTC. Encoded protein: CSASSGHEQFF.

The chain uses TRBV2 and TRBJ2-1; TRBD2 aligns across 14 bases. The CDR3 is 15 amino acids. CDR1 SNHLY and CDR2 FYNNEI come from the germline V gene. Germline trimming cut 8 bases from V and 9 bases from J; bases unmatched to any gene: 9. The CDR3 DNA reads TGTGCCAGCCAGGGACTAGCGGGAGATTATGGTGAGCAGTTCTTC. It yields the protein CASQGLAGDYGEQFF. The whole variable domain, filled in from reference TRBV2 and TRBJ2-1, reads EPEVTQTPSHQVTQMGQEVILRCVPISNHLYFYWYRQILGQKVEFLVSFYNNEISEKSEIFDDQFSVERPDGSNFTLKIRSTKLEDSAMYFCASQGLAGDYGEQFFGPGTRLTVL.

The V gene is TRBV24-1, the J gene TRBJ2-2; D might be TRBD1 (5 bases). Germline assignment: CDR1 KGHDR and CDR2 SFDVKD. The CDR3 is 14 residues long. V was cut by 5 bases and J by 1 base, with 7 bases left in between. CDR3 in DNA: TGTGCCACCAGTGGGACAAGGAACACCGGGGAGCTGTTTTTT. Its protein is CATSGTRNTGELFF.

The rearrangement uses TRBV28 and TRBJ2-1; D is uncertain. There are 11 residues in the CDR3. Germline CDR1 and CDR2: MDHEN and SYDVKM. With 6 bases removed from V and 8 bases from J, the gap between germline ends came to 8 bases. The CDR3 DNA reads TGTGCCAGCAGGGCGCGGCATGAGCAGTTCTTC. Its protein is CASRARHEQFF.

The chain uses TRBV7-8 and TRBJ2-7, with 8 nucleotides matching TRBD2. Germline assignment: CDR1 SGHVS and CDR2 FQNEAQ. This CDR3 is built from 16 residues. J lost 2 bases, V lost 4 bases, and 10 bases had no gene match. CDR3 loop: CASSYRGGLAAYEQYF. Here the CDR3 DNA reads TGTGCCAGCAGCTACCGGGGGGGGCTAGCAGCCTACGAGCAGTACTTC. Drawing the rest from reference TRBV7-8 and TRBJ2-7, the complete variable domain is GAGVSQSPRYKVAKRGQDVALRCDPISGHVSLFWYQQALGQGPEFLTYFQNEAQLDKSGLPSDRFFAERPEGSVSTLKIQRTQQEDSAVYLCASSYRGGLAAYEQYFGPGTRLTVT.

V gene TRBV6-2 or TRBV6-3 combines with J gene TRBJ1-4, with D unclear. V was shortened by 2 bases and J by 7 bases, with 14 bases between the two germline ends. The CDR3 is 15 amino acids. CDR1 and CDR2 (germline): MNHEY, SVGEGT. CDR3 sequence (DNA): TGTGCCAGCAGTTACCCACTTGGCACGGGTGAAAAACTGTTTTTT. This translates into CASSYPLGTGEKLFF.

The chain has TRBV11-2 and TRBJ1-1; 7 bases align to TRBD1. There are 15 residues in the CDR3. Germline loops: CDR1 SGHAT, CDR2 FQNNGV. V gave up 2 bases and J gave up 0 bases; unmatched junction bases: 3. The CDR3 DNA is TGTGCCAGCAGCTTACAGGGACAGATGAACACTGAAGCTTTCTTT. Protein: CASSLQGQMNTEAFF.

The genes are TRBV19 and TRBJ2-1, with D perhaps TRBD2 (6 bases). V was clipped by 1 base and J by 2 bases, with 12 bases between them. CDR1 is LNHDA and CDR2 is SQIVND in the germline V gene (reference sequence). The CDR3 loop spans 16 amino acids. The CDR3 nucleotides read TGTGCCAGTAGTATAGTTGGAGGGGCCCCCTACAATGAGCAGTTCTTC. Amino acids: CASSIVGGAPYNEQFF.

This chain connects TRBV4-1 to TRBJ2-2; perhaps TRBD2 as D (5 bases). The germline V gene encodes CDR1 MGHRA and CDR2 YSYEKL. The V end lost 1 base, the J end lost 0 bases, and 9 bases lay between the germline ends. The CDR3 runs 16 residues. CDR3 nucleotide sequence: TGCGCCAGCAGCCAAGGTCCGGGATCGAACACCGGGGAGCTGTTTTTT. Amino acids: CASSQGPGSNTGELFF.

The chain carries TRBV12-3 or TRBV12-4 and TRBJ1-5; 7 bases are shared with TRBD1. V was pared by 4 bases and J by 5 bases, with 2 bases of the junction left unmatched. The CDR3 is 13 amino acids. The CDR3 nucleotides are TGTGCCAGCAGTTGGACAGGTGATCAGCCCCAGCATTTT. Its protein product is CASSWTGDQPQHF.